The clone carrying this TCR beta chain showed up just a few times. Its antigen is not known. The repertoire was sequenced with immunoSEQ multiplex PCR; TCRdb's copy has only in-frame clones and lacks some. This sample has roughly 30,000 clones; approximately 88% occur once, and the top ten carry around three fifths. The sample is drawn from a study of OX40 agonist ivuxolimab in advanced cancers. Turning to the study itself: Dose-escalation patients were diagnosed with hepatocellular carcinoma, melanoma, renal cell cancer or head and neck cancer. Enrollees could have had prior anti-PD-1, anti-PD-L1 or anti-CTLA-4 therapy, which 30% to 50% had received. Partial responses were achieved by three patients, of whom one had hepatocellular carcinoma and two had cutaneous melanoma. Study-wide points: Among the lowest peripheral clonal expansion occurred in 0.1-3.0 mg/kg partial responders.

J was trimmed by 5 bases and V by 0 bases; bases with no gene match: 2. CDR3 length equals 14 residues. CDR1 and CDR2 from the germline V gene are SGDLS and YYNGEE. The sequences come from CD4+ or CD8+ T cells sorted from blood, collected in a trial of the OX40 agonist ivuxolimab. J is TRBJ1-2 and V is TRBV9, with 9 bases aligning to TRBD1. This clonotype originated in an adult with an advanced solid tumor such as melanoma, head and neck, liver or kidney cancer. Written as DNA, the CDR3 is TGTGCCAGCAGCGTAGGGACAGGGGATTATGGCTACACCTTC. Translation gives CASSVGTGDYGYTF.